Sequencing of this T cell receptor (beta chain) was carried out in a study of identical twins. TCRdb passed the 5' RACE reads through MiXCR, listing each CDR3 protein once. The data show about 570,000 distinct CDR3 sequences, around 9.6% seen once. V was shortened by 8 bases and J by 0 bases, with 8 bases between the two germline ends. This CDR3 contains 14 residues. Germline lookup yields CDR1 MDHEN and CDR2 SYDVKM. This clonotype came up a few times. Separately, the same data were catalogued under a study of yellow fever vaccine responses in identical twins. That source notes: Reportedly, twins showed a vaccine T cell response that looked partly convergent and partly personalized.

V is TRBV28 and J is TRBJ2-6, with D possibly being TRBD1 or TRBD2 (6 bases each). The sequenced sample consisted of PBMCs. This clonotype was obtained from a woman aged 18-29 years in good health. The CDR3 sequence: CASGGGSGANVLTF. The CDR3 DNA sequence: TGTGCCAGCGGAGGGGGCTCTGGGGCCAACGTCCTGACTTTC. The full variable domain, with the rest looked up from reference TRBV28 and TRBJ2-6, is DVKVTQSSRYLVKRTGEKVFLECVQDMDHENMFWYRQDPGLGLRLIYFSYDVKMKEKGDIPEGYSVSREKKERFSLILESASTNQTSMYLCASGGGSGANVLTFGAGSRLTVL.